A single TCR beta chain is shown here with its context. Sequenced by immunoSEQ multiplex PCR; TCRdb stores in-frame clones only, minus some. Counted here are roughly 68,000 clones, around 74% occurring once; the ten biggest clones make up about 15%. This sample is drawn from a study of blood T cell repertoires in COVID-19. Study details: Some COVID-19 samples were acute and others convalescent; all came from the United States, Italy and Spain. PBMCs, B-cell-depleted T cells, or T cells were the source of the cDNA or gDNA that made up the material.

Germline assignment: CDR1 SGDLS and CDR2 YYNGEE. The CDR3 spans 15 residues. V lost 2 bases to trimming and J lost 0 bases, with 9 bases between them. V gene TRBV9 combines with J gene TRBJ2-1; D is unclear. The origin of this receptor is a man in his 60s with COVID-19, enrolled during active disease. The material sequenced was peripheral blood. The CDR3 DNA follows: TGTGCCAGCAGCGTTAACCCGAGCTCCTACAATGAGCAGTTCTTC. This sequence encodes CASSVNPSSYNEQFF.